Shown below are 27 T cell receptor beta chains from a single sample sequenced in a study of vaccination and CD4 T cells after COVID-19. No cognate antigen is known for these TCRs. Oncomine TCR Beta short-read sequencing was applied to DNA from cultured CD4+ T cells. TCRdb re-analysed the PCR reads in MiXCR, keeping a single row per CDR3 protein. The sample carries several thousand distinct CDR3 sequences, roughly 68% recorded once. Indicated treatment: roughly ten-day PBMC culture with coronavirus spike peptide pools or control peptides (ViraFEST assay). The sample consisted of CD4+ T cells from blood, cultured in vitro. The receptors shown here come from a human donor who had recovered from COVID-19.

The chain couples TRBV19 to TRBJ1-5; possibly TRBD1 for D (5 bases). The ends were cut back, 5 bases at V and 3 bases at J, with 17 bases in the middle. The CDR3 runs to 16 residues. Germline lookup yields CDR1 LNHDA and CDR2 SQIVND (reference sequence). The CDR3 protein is CASSVNPGGVNQPQHF. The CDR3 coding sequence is TGTGCCAGTAGTGTCAACCCCGGGGGGGTCAATCAGCCCCAGCATTTT.

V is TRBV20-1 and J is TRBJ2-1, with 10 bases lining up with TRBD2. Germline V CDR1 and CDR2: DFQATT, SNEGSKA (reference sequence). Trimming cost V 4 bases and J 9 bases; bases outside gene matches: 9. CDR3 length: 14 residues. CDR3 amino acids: CSATHSGRQGEQFF. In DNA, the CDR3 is TGCAGTGCTACTCATAGCGGGAGGCAGGGTGAGCAGTTCTTC.

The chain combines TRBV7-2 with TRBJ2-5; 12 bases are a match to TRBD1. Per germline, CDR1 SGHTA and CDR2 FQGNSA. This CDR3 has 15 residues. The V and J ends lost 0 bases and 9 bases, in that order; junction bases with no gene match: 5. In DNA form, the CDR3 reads TGTGCCAGCAGCTTAGCGGGACAGGGGGCGATGGCCCAGTACTTC. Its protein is CASSLAGQGAMAQYF.

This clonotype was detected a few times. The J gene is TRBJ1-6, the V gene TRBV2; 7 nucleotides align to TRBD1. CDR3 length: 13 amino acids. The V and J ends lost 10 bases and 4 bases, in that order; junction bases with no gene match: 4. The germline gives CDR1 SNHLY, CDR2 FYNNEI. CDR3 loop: CATQGQYNSPLHF. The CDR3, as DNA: TGTGCCACCCAGGGACAGTATAATTCACCCCTCCACTTT.

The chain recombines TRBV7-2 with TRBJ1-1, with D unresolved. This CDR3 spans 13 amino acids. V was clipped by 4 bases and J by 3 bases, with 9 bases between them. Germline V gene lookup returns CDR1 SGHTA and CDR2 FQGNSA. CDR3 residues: CASSSYRDTEAFF. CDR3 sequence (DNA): TGTGCCAGCAGCTCTTACCGTGACACTGAAGCTTTCTTT.

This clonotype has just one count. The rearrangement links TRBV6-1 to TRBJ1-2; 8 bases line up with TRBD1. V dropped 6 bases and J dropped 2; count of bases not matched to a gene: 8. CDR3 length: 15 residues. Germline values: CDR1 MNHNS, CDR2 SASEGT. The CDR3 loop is CASSLQGALNYGYTF. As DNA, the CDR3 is TGTGCCAGCAGCTTGCAGGGGGCGCTGAACTATGGCTACACCTTC.

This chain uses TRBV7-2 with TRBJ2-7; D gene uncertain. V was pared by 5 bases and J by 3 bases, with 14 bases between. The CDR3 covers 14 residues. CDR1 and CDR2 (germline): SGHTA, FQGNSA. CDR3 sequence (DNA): TGTGCCAGCAGCCAAGGCATAATCAGCTACGAGCAGTACTTC. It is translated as CASSQGIISYEQYF.

This CDR3 reads CASRSPGFGGYTF. In DNA form, the CDR3 reads TGTGCCAGCAGGAGTCCGGGGTTTGGTGGCTACACCTTC. V gene TRBV6-2 or TRBV6-3 combines with J gene TRBJ1-2; D is undetermined. With 6 bases removed from V and 7 bases from J, the gap between germline ends came to 15 bases. CDR1 and CDR2 from the germline V gene are MNHEY and SVGEGT. The CDR3 covers 13 residues.

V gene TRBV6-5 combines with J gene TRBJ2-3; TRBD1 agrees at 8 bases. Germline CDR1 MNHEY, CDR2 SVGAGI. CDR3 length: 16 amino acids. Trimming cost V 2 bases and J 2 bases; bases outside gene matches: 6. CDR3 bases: TGTGCCAGCAGTTACCAGGGGGCGGTTGTCACAGATACGCAGTATTTT. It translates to CASSYQGAVVTDTQYF.

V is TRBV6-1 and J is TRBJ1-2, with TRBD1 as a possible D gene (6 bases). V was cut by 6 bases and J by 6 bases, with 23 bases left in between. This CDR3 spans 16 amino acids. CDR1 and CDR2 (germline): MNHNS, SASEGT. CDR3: CASRGARRGLVNGYTF. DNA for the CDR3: TGTGCCAGCAGGGGTGCCCGCAGGGGTCTTGTGAATGGCTACACCTTC.

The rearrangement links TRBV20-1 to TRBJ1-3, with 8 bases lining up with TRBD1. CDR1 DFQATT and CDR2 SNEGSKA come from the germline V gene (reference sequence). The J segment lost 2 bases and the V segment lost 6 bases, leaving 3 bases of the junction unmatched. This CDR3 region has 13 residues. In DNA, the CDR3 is TGCAGTGCCATGGACAGGGCTGGAAACACCATATATTTT. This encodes CSAMDRAGNTIYF.

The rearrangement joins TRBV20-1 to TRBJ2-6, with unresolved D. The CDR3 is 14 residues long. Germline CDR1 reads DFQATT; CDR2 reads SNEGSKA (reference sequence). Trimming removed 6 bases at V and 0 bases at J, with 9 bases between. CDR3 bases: TGCAGTGCAGAAGACCCCTCTGGGGCCAACGTCCTGACTTTC. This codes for CSAEDPSGANVLTF.

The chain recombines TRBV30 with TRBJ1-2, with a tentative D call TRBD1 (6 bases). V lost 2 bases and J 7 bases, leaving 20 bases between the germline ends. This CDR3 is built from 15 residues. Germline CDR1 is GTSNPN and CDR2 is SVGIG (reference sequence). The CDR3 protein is CAWSTLRGLRSGYTF. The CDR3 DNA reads TGTGCCTGGAGTACCCTTAGGGGGTTAAGGAGTGGCTACACCTTC.

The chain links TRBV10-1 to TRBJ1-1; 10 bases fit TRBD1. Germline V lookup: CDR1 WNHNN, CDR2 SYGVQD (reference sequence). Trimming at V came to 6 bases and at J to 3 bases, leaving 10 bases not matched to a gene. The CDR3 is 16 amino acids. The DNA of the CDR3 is TGCGCCAGCAGGGACAGGGGGAAGGGGGCTGACACTGAAGCTTTCTTT. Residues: CASRDRGKGADTEAFF.

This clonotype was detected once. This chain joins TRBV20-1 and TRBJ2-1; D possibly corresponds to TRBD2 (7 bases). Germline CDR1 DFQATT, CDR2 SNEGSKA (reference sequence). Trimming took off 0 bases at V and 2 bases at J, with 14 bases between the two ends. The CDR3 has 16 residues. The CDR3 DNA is TGCAGTGCTAGAGATTCTCGAGGGGGGGCCTACAATGAGCAGTTCTTC. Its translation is CSARDSRGGAYNEQFF.

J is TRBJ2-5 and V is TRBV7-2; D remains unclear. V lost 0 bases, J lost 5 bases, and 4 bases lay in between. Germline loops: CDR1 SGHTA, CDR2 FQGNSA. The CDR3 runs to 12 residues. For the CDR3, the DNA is TGTGCCAGCAGCTTAGCTCGGGAGACCCAGTACTTC. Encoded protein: CASSLARETQYF.

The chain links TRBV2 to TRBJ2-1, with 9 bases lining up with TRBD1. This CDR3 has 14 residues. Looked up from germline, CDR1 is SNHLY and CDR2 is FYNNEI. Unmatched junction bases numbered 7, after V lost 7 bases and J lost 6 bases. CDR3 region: CASTRDRAANEQFF. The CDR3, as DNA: TGTGCCAGCACCCGGGACAGGGCGGCCAATGAGCAGTTCTTC.

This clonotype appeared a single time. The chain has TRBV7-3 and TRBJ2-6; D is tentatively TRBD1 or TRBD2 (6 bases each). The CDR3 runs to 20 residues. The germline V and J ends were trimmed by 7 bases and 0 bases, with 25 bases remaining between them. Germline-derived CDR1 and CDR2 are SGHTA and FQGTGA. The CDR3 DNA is TGTGCCAGCACCCTCGAGGGGGGCGGACAGCTATCCTCTGGGGCCAACGTCCTGACTTTC. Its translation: CASTLEGGGQLSSGANVLTF.

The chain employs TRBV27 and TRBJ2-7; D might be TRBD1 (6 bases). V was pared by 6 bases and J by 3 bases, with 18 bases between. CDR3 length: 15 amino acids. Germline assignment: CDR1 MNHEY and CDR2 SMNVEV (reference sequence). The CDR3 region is CASRYLRGSIYEQYF. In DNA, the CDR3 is TGTGCCAGCAGATACCTGAGGGGGTCTATCTACGAGCAGTACTTC.

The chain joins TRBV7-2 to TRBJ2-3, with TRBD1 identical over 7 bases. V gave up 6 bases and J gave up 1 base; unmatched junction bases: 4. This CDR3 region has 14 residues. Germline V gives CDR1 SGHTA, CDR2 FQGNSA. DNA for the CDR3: TGTGCCAGCAGACGGGACAGACGCACAGATACGCAGTATTTT. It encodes CASRRDRRTDTQYF.

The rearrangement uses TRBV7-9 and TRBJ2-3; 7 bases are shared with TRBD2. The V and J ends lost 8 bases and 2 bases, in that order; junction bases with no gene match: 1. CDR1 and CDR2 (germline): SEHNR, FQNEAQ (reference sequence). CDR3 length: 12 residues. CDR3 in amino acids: CASRGDTDTQYF. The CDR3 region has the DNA TGTGCCAGCCGGGGGGACACAGATACGCAGTATTTT.

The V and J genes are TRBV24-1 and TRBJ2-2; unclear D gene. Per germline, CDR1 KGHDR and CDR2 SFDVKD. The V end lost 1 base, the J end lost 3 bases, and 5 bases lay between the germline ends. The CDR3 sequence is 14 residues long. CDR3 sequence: CATSDFPDTGELFF. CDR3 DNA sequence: TGTGCCACCAGTGATTTTCCAGACACCGGGGAGCTGTTTTTT.

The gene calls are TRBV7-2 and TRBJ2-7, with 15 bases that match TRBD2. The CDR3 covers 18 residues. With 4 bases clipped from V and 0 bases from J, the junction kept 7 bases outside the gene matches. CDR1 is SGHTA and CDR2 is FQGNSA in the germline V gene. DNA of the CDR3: TGTGCCAGCAGCTCGGGACTAGCGGGAGGCCGAAGCTCCTACGAGCAGTACTTC. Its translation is CASSSGLAGGRSSYEQYF.

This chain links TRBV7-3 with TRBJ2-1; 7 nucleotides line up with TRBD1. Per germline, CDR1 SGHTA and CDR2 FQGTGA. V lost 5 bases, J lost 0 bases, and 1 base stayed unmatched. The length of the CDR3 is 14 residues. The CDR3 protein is CASSRDSSYNEQFF. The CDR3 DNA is TGTGCCAGCAGCCGGGACAGCTCCTACAATGAGCAGTTCTTC.

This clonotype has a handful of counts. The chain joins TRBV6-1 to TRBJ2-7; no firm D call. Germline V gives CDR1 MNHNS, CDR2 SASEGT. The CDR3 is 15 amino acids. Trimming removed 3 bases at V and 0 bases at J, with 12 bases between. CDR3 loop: CASSDRIAGSYEQYF. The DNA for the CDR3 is TGTGCCAGCAGTGATAGGATCGCAGGCTCCTACGAGCAGTACTTC.

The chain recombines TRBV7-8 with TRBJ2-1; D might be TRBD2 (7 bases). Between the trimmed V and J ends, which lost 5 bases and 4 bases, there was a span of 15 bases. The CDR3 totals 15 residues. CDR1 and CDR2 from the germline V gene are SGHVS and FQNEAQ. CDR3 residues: CASSIAGAQYNEQFF. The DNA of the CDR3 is TGTGCCAGCAGCATCGCGGGGGCCCAATACAATGAGCAGTTCTTC.

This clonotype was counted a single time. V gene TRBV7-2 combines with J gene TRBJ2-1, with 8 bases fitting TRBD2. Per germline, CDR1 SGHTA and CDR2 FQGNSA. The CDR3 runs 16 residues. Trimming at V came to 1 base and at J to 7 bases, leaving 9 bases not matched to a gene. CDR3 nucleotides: TGTGCCAGCAGCTTAGGGGTAGGGCGGGGGGTTAATGAGCAGTTCTTC. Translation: CASSLGVGRGVNEQFF.